A single sample is the source of the 22 T cell receptor beta chains below, sequenced in a study of spatial heterogeneity in lung cancer. TCRdb recomputed calls from the 5' RACE reads with MiXCR, one row per CDR3 protein. Here the sample spans 49,000 or so distinct CDR3 sequences, over 9.5% being singletons. Time point: blood at routine non-recurrence follow-up after resection. Here the sequenced sample was PBMCs, taken at follow-up. Every receptor here comes from a male donor with early-stage non-small cell lung cancer.

This clonotype was seen more than once but under ten times. V is TRBV29-1 and J is TRBJ2-3; 7 bases agree with TRBD1. This CDR3 is 12 amino acids long. CDR1 and CDR2 from the germline V gene are SQVTM and ANQGSEA. Trimming took 0 bases from V and 7 from J; bases not matched to a gene: 1. CDR3 sequence reads: CSVEETGHTQYF. CDR3 nucleotides: TGCAGCGTTGAAGAGACAGGGCATACGCAGTATTTT.

The sample holds many counts of this clonotype. V gene TRBV29-1 combines with J gene TRBJ2-1; D may be TRBD2 (6 bases). Germline CDR1 SQVTM, CDR2 ANQGSEA. The CDR3 extends over 16 amino acids. The V end lost 3 bases, the J end lost 0 bases, and 15 bases lay between the germline ends. CDR3 loop: CSVDGSTLYSYNEQFF. The CDR3 DNA reads as TGCAGCGTTGACGGGAGTACCCTCTACTCCTACAATGAGCAGTTCTTC.

About this clonotype itself: A much larger clone lies a single base off, so this may be a read error. This chain connects TRBV11-1 to TRBJ2-3; TRBD1 matches 9 bases. This CDR3 is 13 amino acids long. Germline assignment: CDR1 SGHAT and CDR2 FQDESV (reference sequence). DNA for the CDR3: TGTGCCAGCAGAAGCCGGGACAGGGTGACGCAGTGTTTT. Encoded protein: CASRSRDRVTQCF.

In its sample, this clonotype was seen many times. This rearrangement joins TRBV7-2 to TRBJ2-3, with 8 bases identical to TRBD2. The junction had 9 bases not matched to a gene; V was cut back by 7 bases and J by 6 bases. The CDR3 sequence is 14 residues long. Germline V gene sequence: CDR1 SGHTA, CDR2 FQGNSA. CDR3 nucleotide sequence: TGTGCCAGCAATCCGGGACTAGAGTCCGATACGCAGTATTTT. This encodes CASNPGLESDTQYF. Together with reference TRBV7-2 and TRBJ2-3, the CDR3 gives the full variable domain: GAGVSQSPSNKVTEKGKDVELRCDPISGHTALYWYRQSLGQGLEFLIYFQGNSAPDKSGLPSDRFSAERTGGSVSTLTIQRTQQEDSAVYLCASNPGLESDTQYFGPGTRLTVL.

The J gene is TRBJ1-2, the V gene TRBV28; D not certain. V was shortened by 7 bases and J by 2 bases, with 5 bases between the two germline ends. CDR3 length equals 11 residues. In germline, CDR1 is MDHEN, CDR2 SYDVKM. The DNA of the CDR3 is TGTGCCAGCATGGAGAACTATGGCTACACCTTC. As protein: CASMENYGYTF.

CDR3 in amino acids: CASSYGQNYGYTF. CDR3 nucleotides: TGTGCCAGCAGTTACGGCCAGAACTATGGCTACACCTTC. The chain employs TRBV6-2 or TRBV6-3 and TRBJ1-2; D is ambiguous. Germline loops: CDR1 MNHEY, CDR2 SVGEGT. The ends were cut back, 2 bases at V and 2 bases at J, with 6 bases in the middle. This CDR3 region has 13 residues.

This clonotype was seen many times. The chain joins TRBV7-2 to TRBJ2-5; no clear D gene. Germline-derived CDR1 and CDR2 are SGHTA and FQGNSA. This CDR3 is built from 15 residues. Trimming cost V 5 bases and J 4 bases, with 17 bases left between them. The CDR3 loop reads CASSLPGRLRETQYF. For the CDR3, the DNA is TGTGCCAGCAGCCTCCCGGGTCGGCTCCGAGAGACCCAGTACTTC.

This clonotype came up once. The chain uses TRBV7-2 and TRBJ1-5; 10 bases are a match to TRBD1. Germline V CDR1 and CDR2: SGHTA, FQGNSA. The J segment lost 5 bases and the V segment lost 6 bases, leaving 4 bases of the junction unmatched. The CDR3 spans 14 residues. CDR3 region: CASREGTGDQPQHF. Here the CDR3 DNA reads TGTGCCAGCAGGGAAGGGACAGGGGATCAGCCCCAGCATTTT.

This clonotype was picked up a small number of times. This chain links TRBV7-2 with TRBJ2-3, with D uncertain. The V gene lost 5 bases and the J gene lost 1 base, with 13 bases spanning the gap. The CDR3 contains 15 residues. Germline assignment: CDR1 SGHTA and CDR2 FQGNSA. DNA for the CDR3: TGTGCCAGCAGCCTCCAGGTATCCGGCACAGATACGCAGTATTTT. This sequence encodes CASSLQVSGTDTQYF.

About this clonotype: Mismatch with germline at one junction end may stem from a read error. V is TRBV10-3 and J is TRBJ1-1; 9 bases are a match to TRBD1. CDR3 length: 13 amino acids. Germline V gene sequence: CDR1 ENHRY, CDR2 SYGVKD. The CDR3 DNA reads TGTGCCATCAGTGGCCCCCAACAGGGGGCGAGTATCTTT. Protein product: CAISGPQQGASIF.

This clonotype occurred many times. CDR3 sequence (DNA): TGCGCCAGCAGCCCTAAGACGGGCACCAGGGAGACCCAGTACTTC. This codes for CASSPKTGTRETQYF. The chain carries TRBV5-1 and TRBJ2-5; D gene ambiguous. The CDR3 consists of 15 residues. Germline CDR1 and CDR2: SGHRS and YFSETQ. V lost 4 bases, J lost 5 bases, and 18 bases lay in between.

This clonotype has at least ten counts. The V and J genes are TRBV19 and TRBJ1-5; D remains unclear. The germline V and J ends were trimmed by 7 bases and 2 bases, with 21 bases remaining between them. In germline, CDR1 is LNHDA, CDR2 SQIVND (reference sequence). The CDR3 totals 17 residues. This chain's CDR3 is CASTIPGFGGGNQPQHF. The CDR3 region has the DNA TGTGCCAGTACTATCCCCGGATTTGGCGGGGGCAATCAGCCCCAGCATTTT.

This clonotype was seen more than once but under ten times. The V call is TRBV6-6, the J call TRBJ1-5; 7 nucleotides line up with TRBD1. The V gene's germline CDR1 is MNHNY and CDR2 SVGAGI (reference sequence). Trimming took 4 bases from V and 0 from J; bases not matched to a gene: 6. The CDR3 is made up of 16 amino acids. The CDR3 coding sequence is TGTGCCAGCAGTTCGAACAGGGGTTATAGCAATCAGCCCCAGCATTTT. Amino acids: CASSSNRGYSNQPQHF.

V gene TRBV12-3 or TRBV12-4 combines with J gene TRBJ2-5, with TRBD2 matching 8 bases. After removal of 6 bases from V and 7 bases from J, the junction contained 7 bases not matched to a gene. This CDR3 is built from 13 residues. The CDR3 protein is CASSPSGRGTQYF. Written as DNA, the CDR3 is TGTGCCAGCAGCCCAAGCGGGAGAGGGACCCAGTACTTC.

This clonotype was picked up many times. The V gene is TRBV29-1, the J gene TRBJ2-7; TRBD2 agrees at 8 bases. Trimming took 1 base from V and 7 from J; bases not matched to a gene: 9. This CDR3 has 14 residues. Per germline, CDR1 SQVTM and CDR2 ANQGSEA. CDR3 loop: CSVEGGRLAKEQYF. For the CDR3, the DNA is TGCAGCGTTGAAGGAGGAAGACTAGCGAAAGAGCAGTACTTC.

This clonotype occurred many times. This CDR3 is CSVANYGYTF. CDR3 DNA sequence: TGCAGCGTTGCCAACTATGGCTACACCTTC. V gene TRBV29-1 combines with J gene TRBJ1-2, with D hard to call. The ends were cut back, 4 bases at V and 2 bases at J, with 2 bases in the middle. The V gene's germline CDR1 is SQVTM and CDR2 ANQGSEA. The CDR3 consists of 10 residues.

This clonotype has just a few counts. The chain couples TRBV7-9 to TRBJ1-3; a possible D gene is TRBD1 (6 bases). The V end was cut by 3 bases, the J end by 0 bases, with 12 bases between. The CDR3 extends over 16 amino acids. Germline V CDR1 and CDR2: SEHNR, FQNEAQ (reference sequence). CDR3 residues: CASSFTGINSGNTIYF. For the CDR3, the DNA is TGTGCCAGCAGCTTTACAGGGATTAACTCTGGAAACACCATATATTTT.

This clonotype was seen a handful of times. V gene TRBV12-3 or TRBV12-4 combines with J gene TRBJ2-5; 7 nucleotides agree with TRBD1. This CDR3 is 13 amino acids long. V gave up 6 bases and J gave up 3 bases; unmatched junction bases: 4. Written as DNA, the CDR3 is TGTGCCAGCAGAAGGGGGCTGGAAGAGACCCAGTACTTC. This encodes CASRRGLEETQYF.

This clonotype was seen many times. This rearrangement joins TRBV7-2 to TRBJ1-4; no clear D. V was trimmed by 3 bases and J by 2 bases, leaving 13 bases between them. Germline V CDR1 and CDR2: SGHTA, FQGNSA. The CDR3 extends over 16 amino acids. CDR3 region: CASSFATGSTNEKLFF. The CDR3 nucleotides read TGTGCCAGCAGCTTTGCAACGGGCAGCACTAATGAAAAACTGTTTTTT.

The CDR3 loop is CASNDRGETQYF. CDR3 DNA: TGTGCCAGTAACGATAGGGGAGAGACCCAGTACTTC. The V gene is TRBV19, the J gene TRBJ2-5, with D possibly matching TRBD1 (5 bases). With 7 bases removed from V and 4 bases from J, the gap between germline ends came to 10 bases. The CDR3 consists of 12 residues. Looked up from germline, CDR1 is LNHDA and CDR2 is SQIVND (reference sequence).

This clonotype was recorded many times. This sequence joins TRBV7-2 and TRBJ2-3; D not certain. The CDR3 consists of 13 residues. Trimming removed 4 bases from V and 1 base from J, with 6 bases in between. CDR1 is SGHTA and CDR2 is FQGNSA in the germline V gene. CDR3 in amino acids: CASSSIRTDTQYF. CDR3 in DNA: TGTGCCAGCAGCTCGATACGCACAGATACGCAGTATTTT.

This clonotype has only a few counts. The genes are TRBV27 and TRBJ2-5; D might be TRBD1 (5 bases). CDR1 is MNHEY and CDR2 is SMNVEV in the germline V gene (reference sequence). Trimming removed 4 bases at V and 1 base at J, with 10 bases between. This CDR3 has 14 residues. CDR3 region: CASSSRGSQETQYF. As DNA, the CDR3 is TGTGCCAGCAGTTCTAGGGGCTCCCAAGAGACCCAGTACTTC.